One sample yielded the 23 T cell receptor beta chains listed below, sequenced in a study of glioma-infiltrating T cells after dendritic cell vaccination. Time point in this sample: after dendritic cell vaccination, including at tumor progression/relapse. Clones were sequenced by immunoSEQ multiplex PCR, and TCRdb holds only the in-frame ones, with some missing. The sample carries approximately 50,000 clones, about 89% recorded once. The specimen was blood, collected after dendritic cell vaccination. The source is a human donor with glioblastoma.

The CDR3 sequence: CASSWGTRTGNEKLFF. DNA of the CDR3: TGTGCCAGCAGCTGGGGAACTAGGACAGGGAACGAAAAACTGTTTTTT. The chain links TRBV5-6 to TRBJ1-4, with 8 bases fitting TRBD1. The CDR3 length is 16 residues. CDR1 and CDR2 (germline): SGHDT, YYEEEE. The junction had 12 bases not matched to a gene; V was cut back by 3 bases and J by 8 bases.

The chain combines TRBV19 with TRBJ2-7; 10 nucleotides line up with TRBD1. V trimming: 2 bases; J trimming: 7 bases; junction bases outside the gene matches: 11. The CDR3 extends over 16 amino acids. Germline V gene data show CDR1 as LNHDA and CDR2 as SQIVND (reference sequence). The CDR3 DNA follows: TGTGCCAGTAGTATACTTCGGACAGGGGGAACAGGGGAGCAGTACTTC. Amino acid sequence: CASSILRTGGTGEQYF.

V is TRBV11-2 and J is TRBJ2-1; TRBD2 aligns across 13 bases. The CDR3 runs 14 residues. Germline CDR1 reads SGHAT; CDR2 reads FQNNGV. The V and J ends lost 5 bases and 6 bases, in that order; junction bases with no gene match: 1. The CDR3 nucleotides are TGTGCCAGCAGCAGACTAGCGGGAGGCAATGAGCAGTTCTTC. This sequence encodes CASSRLAGGNEQFF.

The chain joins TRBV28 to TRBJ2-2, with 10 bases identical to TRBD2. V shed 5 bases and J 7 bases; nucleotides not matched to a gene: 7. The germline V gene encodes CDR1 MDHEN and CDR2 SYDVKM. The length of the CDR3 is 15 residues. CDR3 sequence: CASSRVAGGIGELFF. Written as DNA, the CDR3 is TGTGCCAGCAGTCGAGTAGCGGGAGGAATCGGGGAGCTGTTTTTT.

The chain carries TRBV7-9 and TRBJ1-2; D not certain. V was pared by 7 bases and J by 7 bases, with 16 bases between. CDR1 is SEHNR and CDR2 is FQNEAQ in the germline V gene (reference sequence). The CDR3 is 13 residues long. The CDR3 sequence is CASTAGSLVGYTF. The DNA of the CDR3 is TGTGCCAGCACGGCCGGGTCCCTTGTTGGCTACACCTTC.

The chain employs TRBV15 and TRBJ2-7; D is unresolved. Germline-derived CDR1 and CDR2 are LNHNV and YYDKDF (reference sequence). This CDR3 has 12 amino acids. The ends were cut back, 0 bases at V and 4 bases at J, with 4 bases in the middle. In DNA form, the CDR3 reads TGTGCCACCAGCAGAGATCTTTACGAGCAGTACTTC. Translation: CATSRDLYEQYF. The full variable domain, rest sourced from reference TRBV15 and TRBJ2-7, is DAMVIQNPRYQVTQFGKPVTLSCSQTLNHNVMYWYQQKSSQAPKLLFHYYDKDFNNEADTPDNFQSRRPNTSFCFLDIRSPGLGDTAMYLCATSRDLYEQYFGPGTRLTVT.

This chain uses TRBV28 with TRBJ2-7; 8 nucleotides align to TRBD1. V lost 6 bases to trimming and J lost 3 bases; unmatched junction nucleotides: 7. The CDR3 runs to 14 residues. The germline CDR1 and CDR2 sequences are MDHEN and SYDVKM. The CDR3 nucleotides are TGTGCCAGCAGACGGACAGGGAGCCTCTACGAGCAGTACTTC. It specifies CASRRTGSLYEQYF.

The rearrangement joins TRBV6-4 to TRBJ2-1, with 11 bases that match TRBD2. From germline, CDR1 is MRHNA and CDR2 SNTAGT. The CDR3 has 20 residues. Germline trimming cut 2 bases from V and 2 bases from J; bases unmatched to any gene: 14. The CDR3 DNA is TGTGCCAGCAGTGACGGAATGCTAGCGGGAGGTCCCGTCCCCTACAATGAGCAGTTCTTC. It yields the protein CASSDGMLAGGPVPYNEQFF.

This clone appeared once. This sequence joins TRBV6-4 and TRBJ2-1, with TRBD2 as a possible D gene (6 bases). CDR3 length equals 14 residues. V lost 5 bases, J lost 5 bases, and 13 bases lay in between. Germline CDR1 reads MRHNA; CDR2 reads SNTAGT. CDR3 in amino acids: CASSPGEANNEQFF. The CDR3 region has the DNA TGTGCCAGCAGTCCCGGGGAGGCCAACAATGAGCAGTTCTTC.

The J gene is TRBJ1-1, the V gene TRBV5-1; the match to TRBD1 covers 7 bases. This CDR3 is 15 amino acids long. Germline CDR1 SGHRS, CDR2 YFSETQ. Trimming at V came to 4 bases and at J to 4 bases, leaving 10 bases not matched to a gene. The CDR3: CASSVRTGGGTEAFF. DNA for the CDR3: TGCGCCAGCAGCGTGAGGACAGGAGGAGGCACTGAAGCTTTCTTT.

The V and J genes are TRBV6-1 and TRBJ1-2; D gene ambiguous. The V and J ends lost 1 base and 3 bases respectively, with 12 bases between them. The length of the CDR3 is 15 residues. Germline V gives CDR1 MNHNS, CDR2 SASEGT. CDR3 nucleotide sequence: TGTGCCAGCAGTGAAGTCGGGGTGCCATACTATGGCTACACCTTC. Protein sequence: CASSEVGVPYYGYTF.

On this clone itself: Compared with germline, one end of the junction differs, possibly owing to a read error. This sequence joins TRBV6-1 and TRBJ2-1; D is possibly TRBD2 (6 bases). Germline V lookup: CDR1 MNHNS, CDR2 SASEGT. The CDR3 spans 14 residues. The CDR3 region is CASNTGVRYTEQFF. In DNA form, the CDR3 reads TGTGCCAGCAATACGGGAGTGCGGTACACTGAGCAGTTCTTC.

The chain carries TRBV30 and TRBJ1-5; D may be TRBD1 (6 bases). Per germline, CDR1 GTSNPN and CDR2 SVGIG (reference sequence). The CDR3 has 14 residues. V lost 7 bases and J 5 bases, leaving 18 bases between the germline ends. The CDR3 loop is CAFGRGRGDQPQHF. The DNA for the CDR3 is TGTGCCTTTGGACGGGGGAGGGGGGATCAGCCCCAGCATTTT.

The CDR3 DNA follows: TGTGCCAGCAGCGTAGGATGGGAGAAAGGCTACGAGCAGTACTTC. Protein sequence: CASSVGWEKGYEQYF. V is TRBV9 and J is TRBJ2-7; maybe TRBD2 (5 bases). Germline CDR1 and CDR2: SGDLS and YYNGEE. Deletions cut 0 bases from V and 3 bases from J, with 13 bases between. CDR3 length: 15 amino acids.

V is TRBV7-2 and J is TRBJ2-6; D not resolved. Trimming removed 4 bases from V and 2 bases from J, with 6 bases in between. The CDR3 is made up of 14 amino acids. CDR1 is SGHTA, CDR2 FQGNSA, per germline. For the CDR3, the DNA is TGTGCCAGCAGCTATCCCGCTGGGGCCAACGTCCTGACTTTC. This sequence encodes CASSYPAGANVLTF.

The CDR3, as DNA: TGCGCCAGCAGTCTGCGAGTATCGAACACCGGGGAGCTGTTTTTT. Translating it yields CASSLRVSNTGELFF. The chain employs TRBV5-1 and TRBJ2-2, with D uncertain. The V and J ends lost 5 bases and 0 bases respectively, with 11 bases between them. Per germline, CDR1 SGHRS and CDR2 YFSETQ. This CDR3 has 15 amino acids.

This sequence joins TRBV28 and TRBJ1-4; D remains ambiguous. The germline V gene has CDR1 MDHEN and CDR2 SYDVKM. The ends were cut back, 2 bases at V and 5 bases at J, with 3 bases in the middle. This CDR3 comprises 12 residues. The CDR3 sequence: CASSLLNEKLFF. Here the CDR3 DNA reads TGTGCCAGCAGTTTACTAAATGAAAAACTGTTTTTT. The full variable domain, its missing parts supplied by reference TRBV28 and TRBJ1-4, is DVKVTQSSRYLVKRTGEKVFLECVQDMDHENMFWYRQDPGLGLRLIYFSYDVKMKEKGDIPEGYSVSREKKERFSLILESASTNQTSMYLCASSLLNEKLFFGSGTQLSVL.

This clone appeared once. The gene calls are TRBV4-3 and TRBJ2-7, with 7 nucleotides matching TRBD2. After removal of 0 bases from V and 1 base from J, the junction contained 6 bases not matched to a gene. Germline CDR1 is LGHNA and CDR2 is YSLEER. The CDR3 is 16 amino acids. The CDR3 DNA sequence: TGCGCCAGCAGCCAAGATGCCGGGAGGTCTTCCTACGAGCAGTACTTC. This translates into CASSQDAGRSSYEQYF.

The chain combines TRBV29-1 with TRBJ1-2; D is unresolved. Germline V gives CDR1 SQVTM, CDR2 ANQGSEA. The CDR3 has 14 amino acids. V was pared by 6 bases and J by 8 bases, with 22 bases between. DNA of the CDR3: TGCAGCGTCCCCGAGACAACACCCTCCTCAGGCTACACCTTC. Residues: CSVPETTPSSGYTF.

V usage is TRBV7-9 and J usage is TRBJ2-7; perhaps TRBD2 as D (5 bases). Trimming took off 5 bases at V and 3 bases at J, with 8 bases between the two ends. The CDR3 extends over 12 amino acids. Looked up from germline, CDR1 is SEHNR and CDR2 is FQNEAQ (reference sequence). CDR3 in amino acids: CASSLDYYEQYF. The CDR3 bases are TGTGCCAGCAGCCTTGACTACTACGAGCAGTACTTC.

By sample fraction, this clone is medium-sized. CDR3 residues: CASSPLAGGLYEQYF. CDR3 coding DNA: TGCGCCAGCAGCCCCCTAGCGGGAGGTCTTTACGAGCAGTACTTC. The chain employs TRBV4-1 and TRBJ2-7; the match to TRBD2 covers 11 bases. The CDR3 has 15 residues. V shed 4 bases, J shed 4 bases, and the junction held 6 bases outside the gene matches. Germline V gives CDR1 MGHRA, CDR2 YSYEKL.

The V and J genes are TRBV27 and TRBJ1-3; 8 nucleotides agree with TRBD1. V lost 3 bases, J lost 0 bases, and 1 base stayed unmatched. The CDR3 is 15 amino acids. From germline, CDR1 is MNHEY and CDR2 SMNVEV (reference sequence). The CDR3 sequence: CASSFGTGSGNTIYF. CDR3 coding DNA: TGTGCCAGCAGTTTTGGGACAGGCTCTGGAAACACCATATATTTT.

The CDR3 region has the DNA TGCGCCAGCAGCCTGGGACTAGCGGGGGGAAGCTCCTACGAGCAGTACTTC. The encoded protein is CASSLGLAGGSSYEQYF. The rearrangement uses TRBV5-1 and TRBJ2-5; 15 nucleotides agree with TRBD2. The J call may be faulty, since TRBJ2-7 better matches the DNA end. CDR3 length: 17 amino acids. Germline values: CDR1 SGHRS, CDR2 YFSETQ.